This T cell receptor beta chain stems from a study of CD8+ T cells in alopecia areata. General study points: Elevated clonality characterized lesional scalp relative to normal scalp, particularly in alopecia totalis/universalis.

Sequencing templates came from extracted RNA that was reverse transcribed into cDNA. Method: immunoSEQ multiplex PCR; TCRdb's copy keeps in-frame clones and lacks some. Of under 200,000 clones in the sample, less than 80% are singletons; the top ten hold around 14%. Germline V gene sequence: CDR1 MNHNS, CDR2 SASEGT. There are 14 residues in the CDR3. The V end was cut by 10 bases, the J end by 4 bases, with 16 bases between. The treatment was: oral pan-JAK inhibitor, 5-10 mg twice daily. With respect to this clone: No antigen is known for it.

V is TRBV6-1 and J is TRBJ2-2; a weak D match, TRBD1 (6 bases). This specimen was CD4+ T cells sorted from blood, taken at week 24, from a patient treated with tofacitinib. This clonotype was obtained from a human donor with alopecia areata. The CDR3 nucleotides are TGTGCCACTCAAACAGGGACGGGCACCGGGGAGCTGTTTTTT. Its translation is CATQTGTGTGELFF.